One and the same sample provided the 21 T cell receptor beta chains below, sequenced in a study of T cell changes during pregnancy in multiple sclerosis. Method: immunoSEQ multiplex PCR; TCRdb's copy keeps in-frame clones and lacks some. The sample lists about 68,000 clones, about nine tenths seen once, with 1.4% to 1.5% in the top ten. Source: peripheral blood, taken in the third trimester of pregnancy. The receptors derive from a female donor with multiple sclerosis, enrolled in a pregnancy study.

V usage is TRBV27 and J usage is TRBJ2-3; 8 bases match TRBD1. After removal of 6 bases from V and 5 bases from J, the junction contained 4 bases not matched to a gene. CDR3 size: 13 residues. Germline CDR1 MNHEY, CDR2 SMNVEV (reference sequence). The CDR3 nucleotides read TGTGCCAGCAGCCAGGGGGCGAAAGATACGCAGTATTTT. It is translated as CASSQGAKDTQYF.

V and J are TRBV5-8 and TRBJ1-3; possibly TRBD1 for D (5 bases). Germline CDR1 reads SGHTS; CDR2 reads YDEGEE. V lost 0 bases to trimming and J lost 0 bases, with 13 bases between them. The CDR3 consists of 17 residues. In DNA, the CDR3 is TGTGCCAGCAGCTTGGACCGGGGGTCCGTCTCTGGAAACACCATATATTTT. As protein: CASSLDRGSVSGNTIYF.

This chain links TRBV9 with TRBJ2-7, with a tentative D call TRBD2 (5 bases). CDR1 and CDR2 (germline): SGDLS, YYNGEE. V lost 3 bases to trimming and J lost 5 bases, with 9 bases between them. The CDR3 covers 12 residues. The CDR3 bases are TGTGCCAGCAGCGACTTCGGGAACGAGCAGTACTTC. This sequence encodes CASSDFGNEQYF.

In its sample, this clone was seen a few times. CDR3 loop: CASSDGTVNTEAFF. Written as DNA, the CDR3 is TGTGCCAGCAGTGATGGGACAGTGAACACTGAAGCTTTCTTT. The V call is TRBV6-1, the J call TRBJ1-1; 7 bases agree with TRBD1. The V and J ends lost 3 bases and 0 bases, in that order; junction bases with no gene match: 1. CDR1 and CDR2 (germline): MNHNS, SASEGT. This CDR3 has 14 residues.

Notes on this clone: The same CDR3 arises from other DNA sequences in this sample as well. J is TRBJ2-3 and V is TRBV25-1; 7 bases match TRBD2. This CDR3 is built from 14 residues. V trimming: 4 bases; J trimming: 1 base; junction bases outside the gene matches: 2. Germline V lookup: CDR1 MGHDK, CDR2 SYGVNS. Here the CDR3 reads CASSVGGGTDTQYF. In DNA form, the CDR3 reads TGTGCCAGCAGTGTGGGGGGGGGCACAGATACGCAGTATTTT. The full variable domain, completed using reference TRBV25-1 and TRBJ2-3, is EADIYQTPRYLVIGTGKKITLECSQTMGHDKMYWYQQDPGMELHLIHYSYGVNSTEKGDLSSESTVSRIRTEHFPLTLESARPSHTSQYLCASSVGGGTDTQYFGPGTRLTVL.

The chain joins TRBV25-1 to TRBJ2-6, with a possible D match to TRBD1 (5 bases). V lost 2 bases and J 0 bases, leaving 8 bases between the germline ends. Germline V gene lookup returns CDR1 MGHDK and CDR2 SYGVNS. The CDR3 runs to 16 residues. CDR3 in amino acids: CASSEDRGSGANVLTF. The CDR3 DNA sequence: TGTGCCAGCAGTGAAGATAGGGGCTCTGGGGCCAACGTCCTGACTTTC.

V gene TRBV7-9 combines with J gene TRBJ1-2; perhaps TRBD1 as D (6 bases). The CDR3 sequence is 14 residues long. Per germline, CDR1 SEHNR and CDR2 FQNEAQ (reference sequence). V lost 5 bases and J lost 4, with 14 bases in between. The CDR3, as DNA: TGTGCCAGCAGCCTGGGGGCAGGAGCCTATGGCTACACCTTC. This encodes CASSLGAGAYGYTF. Combining the CDR3 with reference TRBV7-9 and TRBJ1-2 gives the whole variable domain DTGVSQNPRHKITKRGQNVTFRCDPISEHNRLYWYRQTLGQGPEFLTYFQNEAQLEKSRLLSDRFSAERPKGSFSTLEIQRTEQGDSAMYLCASSLGAGAYGYTFGSGTRLTVV.

The chain has TRBV5-1 and TRBJ2-7; D is perhaps TRBD2 (6 bases). The V end was cut by 1 base, the J end by 1 base, with 18 bases between. Per the germline V gene, CDR1 is SGHRS and CDR2 is YFSETQ. The CDR3 contains 17 residues. The CDR3 here is CASSLRIDGSASYEQYF. The CDR3 DNA follows: TGCGCCAGCAGCTTGAGAATCGACGGGAGCGCGTCCTACGAGCAGTACTTC. The full variable domain, its missing parts supplied by reference TRBV5-1 and TRBJ2-7, is KAGVTQTPRYLIKTRGQQVTLSCSPISGHRSVSWYQQTPGQGLQFLFEYFSETQRNKGNFPGRFSGRQFSNSRSEMNVSTLELGDSALYLCASSLRIDGSASYEQYFGPGTRLTVT.

Only one count was recorded for this clone. The chain recombines TRBV10-3 with TRBJ2-2; TRBD2 might be the D (6 bases). The germline CDR1 and CDR2 sequences are ENHRY and SYGVKD. Trimming took 4 bases from V and 0 from J, leaving 15 bases between them. The CDR3 sequence is 17 residues long. CDR3 amino acids: CAISGTLADANTGELFF. CDR3 nucleotide sequence: TGTGCCATCAGTGGGACATTAGCGGACGCGAACACCGGGGAGCTGTTTTTT.

This clone appeared a single time. The chain joins TRBV5-4 to TRBJ2-5, with 8 bases fitting TRBD1. Losses at the gene ends were 3 bases for V and 2 bases for J; bases not matched to a gene: 6. This CDR3 comprises 15 residues. Germline V gene lookup returns CDR1 SGHNT and CDR2 YYREEE (reference sequence). CDR3 residues: CASSSRTGPQETQYF. The DNA of the CDR3 is TGTGCCAGCAGCTCCCGGACAGGGCCACAAGAGACCCAGTACTTC.

The V call is TRBV19, the J call TRBJ2-7; TRBD2 matches at 8 bases. The ends lost 0 bases at V and 5 bases at J; junction bases unmatched: 6. This CDR3 region has 15 residues. The germline gives CDR1 LNHDA, CDR2 SQIVND (reference sequence). The CDR3 nucleotides read TGTGCCAGTAGTATAGATCTAACGGGAGGGGACGAGCAGTACTTC. Its translation is CASSIDLTGGDEQYF.

The CDR3 spells CAISEGTVQPQHF. The CDR3 DNA is TGTGCCATCAGTGAGGGGACAGTTCAGCCCCAGCATTTT. The chain links TRBV10-3 to TRBJ1-5, with TRBD1 matching over 7 bases. CDR3 length equals 13 residues. CDR1 and CDR2 (germline): ENHRY, SYGVKD. The ends lost 2 bases at V and 6 bases at J; junction bases unmatched: 1.

This sequence joins TRBV7-9 and TRBJ1-4, with 8 bases that match TRBD1. The germline CDR1 and CDR2 sequences are SEHNR and FQNEAQ (reference sequence). The CDR3 is made up of 14 amino acids. J lost 8 bases, V lost 6 bases, and 8 bases had no gene match. CDR3 DNA sequence: TGTGCCAGCAGTATGGACAGGGAGGGGGAAAAACTGTTTTTT. It encodes CASSMDREGEKLFF.

The chain couples TRBV4-2 to TRBJ2-4, with 7 bases that match TRBD1. Germline lookup yields CDR1 LGHNA and CDR2 YNFKEQ. The CDR3 has 15 amino acids. Unmatched junction bases numbered 9, after V lost 2 bases and J lost 8 bases. CDR3 protein: CASSQRQGVLDIQYF. The DNA for the CDR3 is TGTGCCAGCAGCCAAAGGCAGGGGGTATTAGACATTCAGTACTTC.

This clone has more than one count but fewer than ten. The V call is TRBV18, the J call TRBJ1-2; D unclear. The V gene's germline CDR1 is KGHSH and CDR2 LQKENI. V lost 1 base and J 4 bases, leaving 10 bases between the germline ends. This CDR3 has 14 amino acids. The CDR3 region has the DNA TGTGCCAGCTCACCACGTCCCCGGGGCTATGGCTACACCTTC. This sequence encodes CASSPRPRGYGYTF. Complete variable domain (other parts from reference TRBV18 and TRBJ1-2): NAGVMQNPRHLVRRRGQEARLRCSPMKGHSHVYWYRQLPEEGLKFMVYLQKENIIDESGMPKERFSAEFPKEGPSILRIQQVVRGDSAAYFCASSPRPRGYGYTFGSGTRLTVV.

The CDR3 reads CASSEGALLAGQETQYF. Here the CDR3 DNA reads TGTGCCAGCAGTGAAGGGGCTTTGCTAGCGGGACAGGAGACCCAGTACTTC. The chain carries TRBV2 and TRBJ2-5; TRBD2 agrees at 9 bases. V lost 1 base and J lost 5; bases outside the gene matches: 11. Per the germline V gene, CDR1 is SNHLY and CDR2 is FYNNEI. The CDR3 covers 17 residues.

The chain recombines TRBV19 with TRBJ2-5; D is possibly TRBD2 (5 bases). The CDR3 totals 13 residues. Germline values: CDR1 LNHDA, CDR2 SQIVND (reference sequence). Trimming pared 8 bases from V and 2 bases from J, leaving 12 bases between. DNA of the CDR3: TGTGCCAGTTCTTCCCCGGGGCAAGAGACCCAGTACTTC. Protein product: CASSSPGQETQYF. The full variable domain, rest sourced from reference TRBV19 and TRBJ2-5, is DGGITQSPKYLFRKEGQNVTLSCEQNLNHDAMYWYRQDPGQGLRLIYYSQIVNDFQKGDIAEGYSVSREKKESFPLTVTSAQKNPTAFYLCASSSPGQETQYFGPGTRLLVL.

This clone has more than one count but fewer than ten. The rearrangement links TRBV30 to TRBJ1-1, with 7 positions matching TRBD1. The CDR3 contains 12 residues. V shed 2 bases, J shed 5 bases, and the junction held 2 bases outside the gene matches. CDR1 is GTSNPN and CDR2 is SVGIG in the germline V gene (reference sequence). This CDR3 reads CAWSSQGTEAFF. The CDR3 DNA reads TGTGCCTGGAGTTCACAGGGGACTGAAGCTTTCTTT. The full variable domain, completed using reference TRBV30 and TRBJ1-1, is SQTIHQWPATLVQPVGSPLSLECTVEGTSNPNLYWYRQAAGRGLQLLFYSVGIGQISSEVPQNLSASRPQDRQFILSSKKLLLSDSGFYLCAWSSQGTEAFFGQGTRLTVV.

V is TRBV6-5 and J is TRBJ2-7, with D perhaps matching TRBD1 (6 bases). Germline assignment: CDR1 MNHEY and CDR2 SVGAGI. CDR3 length: 13 residues. V dropped 5 bases and J dropped 1 base, with 9 bases sitting between them. CDR3 sequence (DNA): TGTGCCAGCAGTGTGACAGGTTCCTACGAGCAGTACTTC. Translation: CASSVTGSYEQYF.

This clone was seen just once. CDR3 protein: CASSLGWGGSTDTQYF. CDR3 nucleotide sequence: TGTGCCAGCAGCTTAGGGTGGGGGGGAAGCACAGATACGCAGTATTTT. V is TRBV7-2 and J is TRBJ2-3, with 7 bases lining up with TRBD2. The CDR3 is 16 residues long. After removal of 1 base from V and 0 bases from J, the junction contained 4 bases not matched to a gene. Germline V gene sequence: CDR1 SGHTA, CDR2 FQGNSA.

This rearrangement joins TRBV4-3 to TRBJ1-5, with a possible D match to TRBD1 (5 bases). Trimming pared 4 bases from V and 5 bases from J, leaving 9 bases between. The CDR3 covers 13 residues. From germline, CDR1 is LGHNA and CDR2 YSLEER. The CDR3 loop is CASSLTTDQPQHF. The CDR3 region has the DNA TGCGCCAGCAGCCTGACGACAGATCAGCCCCAGCATTTT.